This T cell receptor beta chain came from a study of blood T cell repertoires in COVID-19. Study context: Italy, Spain and the United States were the sources of the convalescent and acute COVID-19 samples.

Some clones are missing from TCRdb's copy, which holds only in-frame ones; the method was immunoSEQ multiplex PCR. This table has approximately 440,000 clones, around 90% appearing once. The CDR3 sequence is 14 residues long. V was shortened by 5 bases and J by 2 bases, with 13 bases between the two germline ends. Germline V lookup: CDR1 MDHEN, CDR2 SYDVKM. Two negative PCRs, clearance, or symptom resolution had been documented for recovered Cohort 3 donors. The sample consisted of PBMCs or T cells enriched from blood (not recorded which). This TCR was sampled from a man between 18 and 35 years old who had recovered from COVID-19. The chain carries TRBV28 and TRBJ2-7; D perhaps matches TRBD2 (6 bases). CDR3 DNA: TGTGCCAGCAGTGTGACGGCGGGAACCTACGAGCAGTACTTC. This encodes CASSVTAGTYEQYF.